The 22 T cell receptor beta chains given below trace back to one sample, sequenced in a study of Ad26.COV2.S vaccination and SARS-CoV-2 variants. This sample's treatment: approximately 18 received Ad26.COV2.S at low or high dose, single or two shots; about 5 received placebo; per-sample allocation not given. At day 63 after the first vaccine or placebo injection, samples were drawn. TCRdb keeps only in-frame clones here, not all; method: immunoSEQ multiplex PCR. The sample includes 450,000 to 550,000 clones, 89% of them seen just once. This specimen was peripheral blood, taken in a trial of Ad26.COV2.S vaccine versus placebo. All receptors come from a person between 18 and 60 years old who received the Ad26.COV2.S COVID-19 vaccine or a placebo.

This CDR3 reads CASSQRRGGSGNTIYF. Here the CDR3 DNA reads TGTGCCAGCAGCCAACGTAGGGGTGGCTCTGGAAACACCATATATTTT. This sequence joins TRBV7-9 and TRBJ1-3; tentative D call: TRBD1 (5 bases). Trimming removed 5 bases at V and 0 bases at J, with 14 bases between. The CDR3 consists of 16 residues. Germline V gene data show CDR1 as SEHNR and CDR2 as FQNEAQ (reference sequence).

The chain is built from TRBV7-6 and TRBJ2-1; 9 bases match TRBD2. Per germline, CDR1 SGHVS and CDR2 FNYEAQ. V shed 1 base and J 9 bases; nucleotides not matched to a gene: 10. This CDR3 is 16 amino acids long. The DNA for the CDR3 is TGTGCCAGCAGCTTAGTTGTCCCTAGCGGGAAGGGTGAGCAGTTCTTC. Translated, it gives CASSLVVPSGKGEQFF.

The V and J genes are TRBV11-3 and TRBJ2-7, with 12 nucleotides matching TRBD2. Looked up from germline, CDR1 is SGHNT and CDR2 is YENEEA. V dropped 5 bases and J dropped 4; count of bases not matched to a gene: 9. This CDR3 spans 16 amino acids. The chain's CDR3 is CASSQTRTSGKYEQYV. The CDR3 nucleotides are TGTGCCAGCAGCCAAACGCGGACTAGCGGGAAGTACGAGCAGTACGTC.

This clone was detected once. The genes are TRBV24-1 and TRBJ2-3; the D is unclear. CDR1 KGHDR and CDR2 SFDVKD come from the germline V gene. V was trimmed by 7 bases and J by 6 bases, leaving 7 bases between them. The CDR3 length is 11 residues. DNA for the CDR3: TGTGCCACCAGCTTCTCGGATACGCAGTATTTT. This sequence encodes CATSFSDTQYF.

CDR3 amino acids: CASSVQTPGQARGNSYEQYF. The CDR3 bases are TGTGCCAGCAGTGTCCAAACCCCGGGACAGGCTAGAGGTAACTCCTACGAGCAGTACTTC. V is TRBV6-1 and J is TRBJ2-7, with TRBD1 matching over 8 bases. Germline lookup yields CDR1 MNHNS and CDR2 SASEGT. Unmatched junction bases numbered 20, after V lost 4 bases and J lost 0 bases. The CDR3 contains 20 residues.

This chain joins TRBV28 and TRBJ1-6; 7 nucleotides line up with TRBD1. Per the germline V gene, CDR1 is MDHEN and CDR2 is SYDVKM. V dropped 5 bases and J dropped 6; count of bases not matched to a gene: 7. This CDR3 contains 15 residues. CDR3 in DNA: TGTGCCAGCAGTCCTCCGGGACAGCTTAATTCACCCCTCCACTTT. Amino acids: CASSPPGQLNSPLHF.

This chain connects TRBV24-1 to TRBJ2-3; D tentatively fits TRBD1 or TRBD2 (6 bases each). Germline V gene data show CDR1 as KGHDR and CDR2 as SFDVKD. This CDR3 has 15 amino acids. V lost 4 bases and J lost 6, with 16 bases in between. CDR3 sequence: CATSDPGGGGDTQYF. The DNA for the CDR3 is TGTGCCACCAGTGACCCCGGGGGCGGAGGGGATACGCAGTATTTT.

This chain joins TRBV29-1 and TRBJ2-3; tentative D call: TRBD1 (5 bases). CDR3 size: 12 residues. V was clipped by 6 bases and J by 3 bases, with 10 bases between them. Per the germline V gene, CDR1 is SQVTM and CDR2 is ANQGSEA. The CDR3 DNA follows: TGCAGCGTGGACAAGGGAACAGATACGCAGTATTTT. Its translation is CSVDKGTDTQYF.

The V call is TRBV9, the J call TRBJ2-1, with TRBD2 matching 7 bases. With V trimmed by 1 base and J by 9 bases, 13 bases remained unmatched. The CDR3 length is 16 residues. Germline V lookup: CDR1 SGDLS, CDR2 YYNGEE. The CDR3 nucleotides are TGTGCCAGCAGCGTACCAGCGCTGGGGGGGACGGTTGAGCAGTTCTTC. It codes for CASSVPALGGTVEQFF.

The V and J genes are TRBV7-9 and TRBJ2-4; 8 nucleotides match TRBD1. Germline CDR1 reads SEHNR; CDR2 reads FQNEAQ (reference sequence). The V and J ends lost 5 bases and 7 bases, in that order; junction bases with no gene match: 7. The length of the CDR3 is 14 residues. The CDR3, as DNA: TGTGCCAGCAGCCCCCAGGGGGCTTTGAACATTCAGTACTTC. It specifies CASSPQGALNIQYF.

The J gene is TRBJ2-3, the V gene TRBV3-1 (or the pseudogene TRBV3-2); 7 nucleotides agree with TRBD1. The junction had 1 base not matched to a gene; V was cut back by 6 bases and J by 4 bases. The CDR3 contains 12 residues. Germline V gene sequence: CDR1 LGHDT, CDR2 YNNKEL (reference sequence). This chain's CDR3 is CASRRGPDTQYF. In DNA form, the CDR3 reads TGTGCCAGCAGGAGGGGGCCAGATACGCAGTATTTT.

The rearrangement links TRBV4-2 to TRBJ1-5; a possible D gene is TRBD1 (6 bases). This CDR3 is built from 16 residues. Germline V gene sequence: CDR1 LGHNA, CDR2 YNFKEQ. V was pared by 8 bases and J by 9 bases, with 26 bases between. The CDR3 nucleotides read TGTGCCAGCGCCGTCAGGGGCAGTGGGTCCTTCCTGCCCCAGCATTTT. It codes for CASAVRGSGSFLPQHF.

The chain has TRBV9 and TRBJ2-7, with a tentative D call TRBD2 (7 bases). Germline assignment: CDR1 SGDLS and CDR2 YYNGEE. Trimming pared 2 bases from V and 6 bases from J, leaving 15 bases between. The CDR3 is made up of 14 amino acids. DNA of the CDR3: TGTGCCAGCAGCGTCGAAGGGGGGGAGGTCGAGCAGTACTTC. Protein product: CASSVEGGEVEQYF.

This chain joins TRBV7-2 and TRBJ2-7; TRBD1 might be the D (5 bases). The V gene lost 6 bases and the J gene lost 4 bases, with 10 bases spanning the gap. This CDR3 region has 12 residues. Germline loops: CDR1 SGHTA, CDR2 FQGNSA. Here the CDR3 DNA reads TGTGCCAGCAGTTTGACAGCTTACGAGCAGTACTTC. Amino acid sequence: CASSLTAYEQYF.

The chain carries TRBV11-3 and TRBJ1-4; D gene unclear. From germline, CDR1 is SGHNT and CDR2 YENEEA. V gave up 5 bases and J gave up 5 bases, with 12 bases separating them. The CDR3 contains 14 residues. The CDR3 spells CASSPEGGNEKLFF. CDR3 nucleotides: TGTGCCAGCAGCCCCGAAGGTGGAAATGAAAAACTGTTTTTT.

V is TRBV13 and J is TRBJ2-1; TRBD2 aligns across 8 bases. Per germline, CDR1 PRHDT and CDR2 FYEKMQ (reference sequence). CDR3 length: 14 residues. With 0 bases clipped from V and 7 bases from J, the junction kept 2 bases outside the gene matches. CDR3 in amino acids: CASSLGGGVNEQFF. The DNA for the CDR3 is TGTGCCAGCAGCTTAGGCGGGGGGGTTAATGAGCAGTTCTTC.

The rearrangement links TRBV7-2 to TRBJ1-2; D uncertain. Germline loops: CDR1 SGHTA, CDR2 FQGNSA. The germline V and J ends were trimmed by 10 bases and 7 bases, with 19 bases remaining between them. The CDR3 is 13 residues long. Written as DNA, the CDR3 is TGTGCCACCGCCGAGGGCCGGGTTGTTGGCTACACCTTC. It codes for CATAEGRVVGYTF.

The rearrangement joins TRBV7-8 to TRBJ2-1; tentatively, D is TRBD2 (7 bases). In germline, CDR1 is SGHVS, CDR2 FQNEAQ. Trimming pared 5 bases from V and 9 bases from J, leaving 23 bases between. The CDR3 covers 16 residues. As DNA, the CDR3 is TGTGCCAGCAGCCACCGAGGGGGGGGCCTGAATTCTGAGCAGTTCTTC. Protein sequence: CASSHRGGGLNSEQFF.

This chain's CDR3 is CASSVDRFIHSGANVLTF. Here the CDR3 DNA reads TGTGCCAGCAGCGTAGACAGGTTTATACACTCTGGGGCCAACGTCCTGACTTTC. The rearrangement uses TRBV7-9 and TRBJ2-6, with D possibly matching TRBD1 (6 bases). Germline V lookup: CDR1 SEHNR, CDR2 FQNEAQ (reference sequence). The CDR3 sequence is 18 residues long. Trimming took off 5 bases at V and 0 bases at J, with 17 bases between the two ends.

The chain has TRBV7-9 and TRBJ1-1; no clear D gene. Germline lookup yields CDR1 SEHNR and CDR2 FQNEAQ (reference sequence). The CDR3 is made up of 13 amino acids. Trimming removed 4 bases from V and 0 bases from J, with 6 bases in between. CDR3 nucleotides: TGTGCCAGCAGCTCGCTTCTGAACACTGAAGCTTTCTTT. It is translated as CASSSLLNTEAFF.

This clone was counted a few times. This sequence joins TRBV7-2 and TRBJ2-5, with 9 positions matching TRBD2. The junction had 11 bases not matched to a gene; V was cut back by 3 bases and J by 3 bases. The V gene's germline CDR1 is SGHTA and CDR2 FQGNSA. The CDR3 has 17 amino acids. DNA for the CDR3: TGTGCCAGCAGCTTCCTACCAGCGGGAGGACGAGAAGAGACCCAGTACTTC. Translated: CASSFLPAGGREETQYF.

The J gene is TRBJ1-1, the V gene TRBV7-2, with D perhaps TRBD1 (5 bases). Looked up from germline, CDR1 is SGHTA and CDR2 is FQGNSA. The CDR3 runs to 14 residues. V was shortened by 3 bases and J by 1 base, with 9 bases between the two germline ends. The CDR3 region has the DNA TGTGCCAGCAGCTTCAGGGAGGCGAACACTGAAGCTTTCTTT. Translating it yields CASSFREANTEAFF.